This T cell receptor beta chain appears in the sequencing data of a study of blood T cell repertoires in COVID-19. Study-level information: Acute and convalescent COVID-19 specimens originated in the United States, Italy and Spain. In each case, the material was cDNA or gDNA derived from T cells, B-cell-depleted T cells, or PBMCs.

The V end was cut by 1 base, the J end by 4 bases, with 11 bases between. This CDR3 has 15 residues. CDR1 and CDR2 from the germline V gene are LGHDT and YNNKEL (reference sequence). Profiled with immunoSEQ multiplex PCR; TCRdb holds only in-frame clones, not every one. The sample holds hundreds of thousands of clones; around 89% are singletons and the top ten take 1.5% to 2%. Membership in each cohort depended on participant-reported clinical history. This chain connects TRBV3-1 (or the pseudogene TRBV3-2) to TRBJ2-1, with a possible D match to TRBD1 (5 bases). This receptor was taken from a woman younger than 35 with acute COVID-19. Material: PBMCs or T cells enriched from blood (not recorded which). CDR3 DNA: TGTGCCAGCAGCCAAGGTGGGGCTTGGTACAATGAGCAGTTCTTC. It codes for CASSQGGAWYNEQFF.